The 9 T cell receptor beta chains listed next were all sequenced from one sample in a study of blood T cell repertoires in COVID-19. The method was immunoSEQ multiplex PCR; TCRdb's version includes in-frame clones alone and lacks a portion of them. The sample lists 310,000 or so clones, approximately 91% seen once, with over 9% in the top ten. The sample consisted of peripheral blood. These receptors all come from a woman in her twenties or thirties with COVID-19, enrolled during active disease.

The J gene is TRBJ1-3, the V gene TRBV4-1; D gene unclear. Trimming took 0 bases from V and 4 from J, leaving 10 bases between them. Germline CDR1 MGHRA, CDR2 YSYEKL. This CDR3 has 15 amino acids. This CDR3 is CASSQDRGPGNTIYF. CDR3 coding DNA: TGCGCCAGCAGCCAAGACAGAGGGCCGGGAAACACCATATATTTT.

In its sample, this clone was seen once. The V and J genes are TRBV6-5 and TRBJ2-1; no definite D call. This CDR3 is built from 16 residues. CDR1 and CDR2 (germline): MNHEY, SVGAGI. The V end lost 0 bases, the J end lost 3 bases, and 12 bases lay between the germline ends. In DNA, the CDR3 is TGTGCCAGCAGTTACTCTGCAGGATGGAACTACAATGAGCAGTTCTTC. Translation: CASSYSAGWNYNEQFF.

The V call is TRBV2, the J call TRBJ2-1; a weak D match, TRBD1 (6 bases). Germline V gives CDR1 SNHLY, CDR2 FYNNEI. This CDR3 has 14 amino acids. V was cut by 11 bases and J by 2 bases, with 16 bases left in between. The CDR3 sequence: CAVSAGTPYNEQFF. The CDR3 DNA follows: TGTGCCGTTTCAGCCGGGACACCCTACAATGAGCAGTTCTTC.

The gene calls are TRBV9 and TRBJ1-1; D remains ambiguous. CDR3 size: 14 residues. V was clipped by 4 bases and J by 0 bases, with 10 bases between them. The germline V gene encodes CDR1 SGDLS and CDR2 YYNGEE. CDR3 amino acids: CASSPRGLNTEAFF. The CDR3 DNA reads TGTGCCAGCAGCCCCCGGGGTCTGAACACTGAAGCTTTCTTT.

The rearrangement joins TRBV11-2 to TRBJ2-2, with D possibly being TRBD2 (6 bases). Germline V lookup: CDR1 SGHAT, CDR2 FQNNGV. V dropped 2 bases and J dropped 5 bases, with 24 bases sitting between them. The CDR3 extends over 19 amino acids. The CDR3 reads CASSLPIRDLRTRTGELFF. The CDR3 region has the DNA TGTGCCAGCAGCTTACCCATCAGGGACTTACGGACGCGTACCGGGGAGCTGTTTTTT.

J is TRBJ2-5 and V is TRBV28; unclear D gene. V lost 6 bases and J 2 bases, leaving 10 bases between the germline ends. Germline values: CDR1 MDHEN, CDR2 SYDVKM. The CDR3 sequence is 13 residues long. CDR3 coding DNA: TGTGCCAGCAGGCCAGCGTTTCAAGAGACCCAGTACTTC. Its translation: CASRPAFQETQYF.

This clone was picked up one time. This chain connects TRBV7-9 to TRBJ2-3, with 9 nucleotides matching TRBD2. Trimming took 3 bases from V and 5 from J; bases not matched to a gene: 9. This CDR3 comprises 16 residues. Germline values: CDR1 SEHNR, CDR2 FQNEAQ (reference sequence). DNA for the CDR3: TGTGCCAGCAGCTTGAAGATAGCGGGAGTACAAGATACGCAGTATTTT. This translates into CASSLKIAGVQDTQYF.

The rearrangement joins TRBV18 to TRBJ2-7, with 8 bases fitting TRBD1. Germline V gene sequence: CDR1 KGHSH, CDR2 LQKENI. This CDR3 has 13 residues. V trimming: 7 bases; J trimming: 5 bases; junction bases outside the gene matches: 7. CDR3 in DNA: TGTGCCAGCTGTTCGGACAGGGCCCACGAGCAGTACTTC. Translation gives CASCSDRAHEQYF.

V usage is TRBV7-9 and J usage is TRBJ2-7, with a possible D match to TRBD2 (5 bases). Trimming shortened V by 1 base and J by 7 bases, and 8 bases separated the two germline ends. This CDR3 comprises 12 residues. Germline lookup yields CDR1 SEHNR and CDR2 FQNEAQ (reference sequence). The CDR3 DNA sequence: TGTGCCAGCAGCTTAGTTCGCGGGGAGCAGTACTTC. Amino acid sequence: CASSLVRGEQYF.